The clone carrying this TCR beta chain was seen only a few times. As yet, its antigen is unknown. Germline V gene sequence: CDR1 SQVTM, CDR2 ANQGSEA. Trimming at V came to 5 bases and at J to 6 bases, leaving 23 bases not matched to a gene. This CDR3 is built from 18 residues. Following RNA extraction, reverse transcription yielded cDNA that acted as the sequencing template. Assay: immunoSEQ multiplex PCR; the TCRdb copy retains only in-frame clones and omits some. This table holds 120,000 or so clones, approximately 59% found once. Treatment defined: oral pan-JAK inhibitor, 5-10 mg twice daily. These data belong to a study of CD8+ T cells in alopecia areata. Study-level results: Higher clonality was seen in lesional scalp than in normal scalp, especially in alopecia totalis/universalis.

The sample here was CD8+ T cells sorted from blood, taken at week 4, from a patient treated with tofacitinib. The source of this sequence is a human donor with alopecia areata. This rearrangement joins TRBV29-1 to TRBJ1-2; 8 nucleotides align to TRBD1. The CDR3 reads CSVRDDRSGTGQGNGYTF. The CDR3, as DNA: TGCAGCGTTCGCGACGACCGGAGCGGGACAGGACAAGGGAATGGCTACACCTTC.